The source of this T cell receptor beta chain is a study of blood T cell repertoires in COVID-19. Overall study context: The United States, Italy and Spain provided the acute and convalescent COVID-19 samples. PBMCs, B-cell-depleted T cells, or T cells were the source of the cDNA or gDNA that made up the material.

Per the original data handling: Scientists estimated how many nucleated cells there were by amplifying reference gene primers. Data came from immunoSEQ multiplex PCR; TCRdb stores just in-frame clones and leaves some out. The D gene and trimming were derived from the DNA, and the V and J assignments and clone size from that table. This sample carries 200,000 to 250,000 clones, 70% to 85% of them seen once, and the ten largest clones take about 7.8%. Germline CDR1 and CDR2: MNHNY and SVGAGI (reference sequence). Losses at the gene ends were 4 bases for V and 7 bases for J; bases not matched to a gene: 6. This CDR3 is built from 14 residues.

The sequence derives from a woman of 80 years or more with COVID-19, enrolled during active disease. J is TRBJ1-4 and V is TRBV6-6; 7 nucleotides match TRBD1. The sequenced sample consisted of peripheral blood. CDR3 nucleotide sequence: TGTGCCAGCAGTTCCGACAGGGCGGCTGAAAAACTGTTTTTT. It translates to CASSSDRAAEKLFF.